This T cell receptor beta chain was captured in a study of blood T cells in healthy people across ages. This clonotype turned up a few times. Germline V gene sequence: CDR1 LNHDA, CDR2 SQIVND (reference sequence). The CDR3 is 13 amino acids. Between the trimmed V and J ends, which lost 5 bases and 7 bases, there was a span of 15 bases. Using a J-beta primer mix together with a sample-barcoded 5' primer, a second PCR was run for roughly 7 to 11 cycles. Each CDR3 protein is one row after TCRdb ran MiXCR on the 5' RACE reads. The data contain around 800,000 distinct CDR3 sequences, roughly 50% of them singletons.

This chain links TRBV19 with TRBJ2-7, with D perhaps assigned TRBD1 or TRBD2 (5 bases each). The sequence came from an elderly man in good health. The sample taken for sequencing was blood. CDR3 bases: TGTGCCAGTAGTCCCGGGACCCCACGGGAGCAGTACTTC. Encoded protein: CASSPGTPREQYF.